Below, 23 T cell receptor beta chains from the same sample are listed, as sequenced in a study of tumor-infiltrating lymphocytes in primary liver carcinoma (dated 2017 in TCRdb). Total RNA and DNA were co-extracted without cell sorting from around 20-30 mg of bulk tissue using the AllPrep DNA/RNA mini kit. TCRdb records Illumina HiSeq 2500 as the sequencer. Starting from approximately 0.5 ug total RNA, TCRbeta-specific cDNA was produced by reverse transcription with a constant-region primer and ProtoScript II reverse transcriptase. Construction of the TCRbeta libraries relied on three nested rounds of multiplex PCR, following a slightly modified ARM-PCR procedure. Each of the first two PCR rounds ran for about 11 cycles using multiplex TRBV1-TRBV30 forward primers together with a Cbeta reverse primer. Using fastp trimming at Q25 and MiXCR clonotype assembly, TCRdb reanalyzed the public sequencing data and kept in-frame beta chains. CDR3 protein duplicates are merged, each entry listing the most common genes and DNA. This sample holds about 130,000 distinct CDR3 sequences; 55% to 75% were observed only once. Together, the top ten hold approximately 8.9% of the sample.

The sample was liver tumor tissue from sampling region 3. Taken with the paper, the label for cell subset or site translates to: tumor region T3, left-lateral pole. The receptors were sampled from a woman aged 55-70 years with primary liver carcinoma and hepatitis B virus infection.

Only one count was recorded for this clonotype. Without the conserved terminal phenylalanine or tryptophan, this CDR3 likely stems from a read error. The DNA is left out, because the CDR3 cannot be placed on it with certainty; the CDR3 is given as TCRdb lists it. The gene calls are TRBV11-2 and TRBJ1-1. A total of 11 residues make up the CDR3, ends included. From germline, CDR1 is SGHAT and CDR2 FQNNGV. The CDR3 protein is CVSSFGWKDYL.

A remark on this clonotype: The junction differs from germline at one of its ends, possibly a read error. The chain uses TRBV5-1 and TRBJ1-1, with D maybe TRBD1 (5 bases). CDR1 and CDR2 (germline): SGHRS, YFSETQ. There are 18 residues in the CDR3. The CDR3 DNA reads as TGCGCCGGCGGCTTGGGACGAGGAGACGGTGGGGATAACACTGAAGCTTCCTTT. This gives the protein CAGGLGRGDGGDNTEASF.

In its sample, this clonotype was seen a few times. The rearrangement links TRBV7-9 to TRBJ2-5; the D is unclear. Trimming took off 1 base at V and 5 bases at J, with 11 bases between the two ends. Germline V gene sequence: CDR1 SEHNR, CDR2 FQNEAQ (reference sequence). This CDR3 has 14 residues. CDR3 sequence reads: CASSLGVPPETQYF. CDR3 DNA sequence: TGTGCCAGCAGCTTAGGGGTCCCCCCGGAGACCCAGTACTTC. Looking up the rest from reference TRBV7-9 and TRBJ2-5 gives the full variable domain: DTGVSQNPRHKITKRGQNVTFRCDPISEHNRLYWYRQTLGQGPEFLTYFQNEAQLEKSRLLSDRFSAERPKGSFSTLEIQRTEQGDSAMYLCASSLGVPPETQYFGPGTRLLVL.

With regard to this clonotype: This may be a read error, as it is one base from a much larger clone. This chain uses TRBV5-1 with TRBJ2-3, with unresolved D. With 5 bases removed from V and 2 bases from J, the gap between germline ends came to 12 bases. Germline CDR1 is SGHRS and CDR2 is YFSETQ. The CDR3 is 14 residues long. The DNA for the CDR3 is TGCGCCAGCAGGCCGGTGGGGAACACAGATACGCAGTATTTT. This gives the protein CASRPVGNTDTQYF.

The J gene is TRBJ2-5, the V gene TRBV11-2; 7 bases are a match to TRBD2. This CDR3 is built from 15 residues. Germline V gives CDR1 SGHAT, CDR2 FQNNGV. Trimming cost V 0 bases and J 7 bases; bases outside gene matches: 8. The DNA for the CDR3 is TGTGCCAGCAGCTTAGATGGGACTACTGCAATGACCCAGTACTTC. It codes for CASSLDGTTAMTQYF. Variable domain in full (rest from reference TRBV11-2 and TRBJ2-5): EAGVAQSPRYKIIEKRQSVAFWCNPISGHATLYWYQQILGQGPKLLIQFQNNGVVDDSQLPKDRFSAERLKGVDSTLKIQPAKLEDSAVYLCASSLDGTTAMTQYFGPGTRLLVL.

This clonotype was observed many times. This chain connects TRBV6-1 to TRBJ1-5; 7 bases agree with TRBD1. This CDR3 is 18 amino acids long. The germline V gene has CDR1 MNHNS and CDR2 SASEGT. Trimming removed 0 bases from V and 5 bases from J; junction bases left unmatched: 13. The CDR3 DNA reads as TGTGCCAGCAGTGAAGCATATCTCAGGGGGTCGAGATATCAGCCCCAGCATTTT. As protein: CASSEAYLRGSRYQPQHF.

The V call is TRBV2, the J call TRBJ2-1; TRBD2 matches at 11 bases. After removal of 7 bases from V and 6 bases from J, the junction contained 5 bases not matched to a gene. This CDR3 contains 14 residues. The germline gives CDR1 SNHLY, CDR2 FYNNEI. In DNA, the CDR3 is TGTGCCAGCACACTAGCGGGAGAGGGCAATGAGCAGTTCTTC. Translating gives CASTLAGEGNEQFF.

The gene calls are TRBV5-1 and TRBJ2-1; no reliable D call. The CDR3 has 15 residues. The V gene's germline CDR1 is SGHRS and CDR2 YFSETQ. Trimming stripped 5 bases from V and 1 base from J, with 13 bases between. The CDR3 is CASRPDIGSYNEQFF. The CDR3, as DNA: TGCGCCAGCAGGCCAGACATCGGATCCTACAATGAGCAGTTCTTC.

Remarks on this clonotype: A much larger clone sits a single nucleotide away, making a read error possible. The chain has TRBV6-1 and TRBJ2-7; TRBD2 is a possible D gene (5 bases). CDR1 is MNHNS, CDR2 SASEGT, per germline. V was shortened by 1 base and J by 11 bases, with 18 bases between the two germline ends. CDR3 length equals 14 residues. CDR3 nucleotide sequence: TGTGCCAGCAGTGAAGGGCCGATCGGGATCTTTAAGTACTTC. Translating it yields CASSEGPIGIFKYF.

In regard to this clonotype: It may be a read error: a sequence one base away is much more abundant. The CDR3 does not end in the conserved phenylalanine or tryptophan, so this is likely a read error. V usage is TRBV6-1 and J usage is TRBJ2-3; D is unclear. This CDR3 contains 13 residues. Germline assignment: CDR1 MNHNS and CDR2 SASEGT. Trimming took 8 bases from V and 4 from J, leaving 13 bases between them. CDR3 residues: CASCLWVPDTQYL. For the CDR3, the DNA is TGTGCCAGCTGCCTTTGGGTCCCAGATACGCAGTATCTT.

The chain employs TRBV11-2 and TRBJ2-1; D call uncertain. With 1 base removed from V and 5 bases from J, the gap between germline ends came to 9 bases. The CDR3 loop spans 14 amino acids. The V gene's germline CDR1 is SGHAT and CDR2 FQNNGV. DNA for the CDR3: TGTGCCAGCAGCTTAGGTAGGAACCACAATGAGCAGTTCTTC. Amino acid sequence: CASSLGRNHNEQFF.

This sequence joins TRBV7-8 and TRBJ2-1, with D unresolved. Germline values: CDR1 SGHVS, CDR2 FQNEAQ. V gave up 7 bases and J gave up 2 bases, with 21 bases separating them. This CDR3 is built from 17 residues. CDR3 sequence (DNA): TGTGCCAGCATCCCGCCCGGCAAAGGGTCACCCTACAATGAGCAGTTCTTC. It translates to CASIPPGKGSPYNEQFF. Together with reference TRBV7-8 and TRBJ2-1, the CDR3 gives the full variable domain: GAGVSQSPRYKVAKRGQDVALRCDPISGHVSLFWYQQALGQGPEFLTYFQNEAQLDKSGLPSDRFFAERPEGSVSTLKIQRTQQEDSAVYLCASIPPGKGSPYNEQFFGPGTRLTVL.

The chain is built from TRBV18 and TRBJ2-7; a weak D match, TRBD1 (5 bases). This CDR3 comprises 14 residues. The ends were cut back, 1 base at V and 1 base at J, with 8 bases in the middle. From germline, CDR1 is KGHSH and CDR2 LQKENI. Here the CDR3 DNA reads TGTGCCAGCTCACCACGGGGCGCGTCCTACGAGCAGTACTTC. This encodes CASSPRGASYEQYF.

As concerns this clonotype: Because it lacks the conserved phenylalanine or tryptophan at the end, this CDR3 is likely a read error. V gene TRBV7-3 combines with J gene TRBJ2-3; 8 nucleotides match TRBD2. The V segment lost 3 bases and the J segment 2 bases; nucleotides outside the gene matches: 1. This CDR3 contains 14 residues. CDR1 SGHTA and CDR2 FQGTGA come from the germline V gene. Here the CDR3 DNA reads TGTGCCAGCAGCTTTAGCGGGATCACAGATACGCAGTATTTA. Translated: CASSFSGITDTQYL.

This chain joins TRBV28 and TRBJ2-3; tentatively, D is TRBD1 or TRBD2 (6 bases each). V lost 3 bases to trimming and J lost 7 bases, with 14 bases between them. Germline lookup yields CDR1 MDHEN and CDR2 SYDVKM. This CDR3 is 14 amino acids long. The CDR3 protein is CASSLMEGGHTQYF. DNA of the CDR3: TGTGCCAGCAGTTTGATGGAGGGGGGCCATACGCAGTATTTT.

J is TRBJ2-3 and V is TRBV7-3; TRBD1 matches at 8 bases. The germline CDR1 and CDR2 sequences are SGHTA and FQGTGA. The CDR3 has 12 amino acids. Trimming removed 5 bases from V and 13 bases from J; junction bases left unmatched: 8. The CDR3 nucleotides are TGTGCCAGCAGCATTGACAGGGGATCGAAGTATTTT. The encoded protein is CASSIDRGSKYF.

As to this clonotype: One end of the junction varies from germline; a read error may be responsible. V gene TRBV6-1 combines with J gene TRBJ1-4; D ambiguous. Germline V gene sequence: CDR1 MNHNS, CDR2 SASEGT. CDR3 length: 11 residues. This CDR3 reads CANSDYHGMFF. DNA for the CDR3: TGCGCCAACAGTGACTACCATGGCATGTTTTTT.

There are many counts of this clonotype. The chain carries TRBV7-8 and TRBJ2-1; D is unresolved. V was cut by 3 bases and J by 10 bases, with 10 bases left in between. The CDR3 is 12 amino acids. Germline V gene lookup returns CDR1 SGHVS and CDR2 FQNEAQ. The CDR3 spells CASSLRWAEQFF. Written as DNA, the CDR3 is TGTGCCAGCAGCTTGAGATGGGCGGAGCAGTTCTTC.

The chain employs TRBV11-1 and TRBJ2-4; 7 bases are a match to TRBD2. CDR1 is SGHAT and CDR2 is FQDESV in the germline V gene (reference sequence). CDR3 length: 15 residues. V lost 10 bases, J lost 3 bases, and 12 bases stayed unmatched. CDR3 protein: CANRLGGSVKNIQYF. The CDR3, as DNA: TGTGCCAACAGATTAGGCGGGAGTGTCAAAAACATTCAGTACTTC.

Details on this clonotype: A much larger clonotype is one base distant, so this may be a read error. The chain couples TRBV12-3 or TRBV12-4 to TRBJ2-7; 8 bases agree with TRBD2. The CDR3 has 14 residues. Trimming took 4 bases from V and 3 from J; bases not matched to a gene: 5. This CDR3 is CASSSSGLIYEQYF. The DNA of the CDR3 is TGTGCCAGCAGTTCTAGCGGGTTAATCTACGAGCAGTACTTC.

The chain joins TRBV6-1 to TRBJ2-5, with 8 nucleotides matching TRBD2. This CDR3 has 14 residues. Unmatched junction bases numbered 13, after V lost 11 bases and J lost 5 bases. The germline V gene encodes CDR1 MNHNS and CDR2 SASEGT. DNA of the CDR3: TGTGCCTGCCGATACGGGGGGGTCTGGGAGACCCAGTACTTC. This gives the protein CACRYGGVWETQYF.

The chain joins TRBV29-1 to TRBJ2-4; D possibly corresponds to TRBD2 (5 bases). The CDR3 sequence is 16 residues long. The germline V gene encodes CDR1 SQVTM and CDR2 ANQGSEA. Trimming cost V 4 bases and J 4 bases, with 20 bases left between them. The CDR3 nucleotides are TGCAGCGTTGGTTTTCAGGCGGGCCAATTTAAAAACATTCAGTACTTC. Its protein is CSVGFQAGQFKNIQYF.

With regard to this clonotype: One junction end disagrees with the germline gene, perhaps due to a read error. V gene TRBV6-5 combines with J gene TRBJ1-6; D possibly corresponds to TRBD1 (6 bases). Germline V gene sequence: CDR1 MNHEY, CDR2 SVGAGI. This CDR3 contains 17 residues. The CDR3 sequence: CATYPRTVSSYNSPLRF. The CDR3, as DNA: TGTGCCACCTACCCCCGGACAGTGAGCTCCTATAATTCACCCCTACGCTTT.